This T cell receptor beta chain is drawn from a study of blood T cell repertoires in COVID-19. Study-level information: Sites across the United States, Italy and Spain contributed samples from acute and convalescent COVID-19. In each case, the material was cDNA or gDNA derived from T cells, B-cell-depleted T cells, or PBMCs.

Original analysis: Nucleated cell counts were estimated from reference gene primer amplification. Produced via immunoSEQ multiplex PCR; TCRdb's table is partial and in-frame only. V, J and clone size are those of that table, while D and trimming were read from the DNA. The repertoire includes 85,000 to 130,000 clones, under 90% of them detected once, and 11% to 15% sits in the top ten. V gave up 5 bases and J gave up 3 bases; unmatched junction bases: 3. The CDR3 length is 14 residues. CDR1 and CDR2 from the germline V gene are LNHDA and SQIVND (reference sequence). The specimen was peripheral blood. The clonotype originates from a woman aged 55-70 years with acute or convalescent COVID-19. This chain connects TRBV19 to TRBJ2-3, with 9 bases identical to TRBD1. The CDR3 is CASSPDRGTDTQYF. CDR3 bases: TGTGCCAGTAGTCCGGACAGGGGAACAGATACGCAGTATTTT.